The source of this T cell receptor (beta chain) is a study of beta chain features in type 1 diabetes. Findings of the study overall: In comparison with healthy donors, patients had naive, central memory and Treg TCRB repertoires that appeared more similar.

V lost 6 bases, J lost 5 bases, and 13 bases lay in between. The CDR3 spans 13 residues. CDR1 is LNHDA, CDR2 SQIVND, per germline (reference sequence). With regard to this clone: Antigen unknown.

Over 98% purity was reached by all sorted populations. What was sequenced were expressed TCRB transcripts, since all of the isolated RNA had been reverse transcribed. Repertoires were generated with immunoSEQ multiplex PCR, while TCRdb's copy carries only in-frame clones and drops some. Of hundreds of thousands of clones listed, approximately 70% are singletons. This sequence originates from a man aged 25 to 40 in good health. This rearrangement joins TRBV19 to TRBJ2-5; D may be TRBD2 (6 bases). Sequenced material: naive CD4+ T cells from blood. The CDR3 reads CASRRDARETQYF. The CDR3 DNA follows: TGTGCCAGTAGGCGGGACGCCCGGGAGACCCAGTACTTC.